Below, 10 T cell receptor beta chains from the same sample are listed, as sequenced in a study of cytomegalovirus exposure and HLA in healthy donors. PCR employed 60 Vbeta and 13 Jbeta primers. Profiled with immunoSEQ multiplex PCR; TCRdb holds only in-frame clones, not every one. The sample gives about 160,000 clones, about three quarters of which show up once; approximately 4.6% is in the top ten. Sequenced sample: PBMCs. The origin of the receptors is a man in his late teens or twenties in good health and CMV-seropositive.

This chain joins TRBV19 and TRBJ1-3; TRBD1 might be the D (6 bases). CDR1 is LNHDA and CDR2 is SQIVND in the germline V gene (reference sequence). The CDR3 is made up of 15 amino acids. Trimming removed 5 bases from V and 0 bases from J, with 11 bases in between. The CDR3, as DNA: TGTGCCAGTAGTGCCCTGGACAGCTCTGGAAACACCATATATTTT. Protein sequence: CASSALDSSGNTIYF.

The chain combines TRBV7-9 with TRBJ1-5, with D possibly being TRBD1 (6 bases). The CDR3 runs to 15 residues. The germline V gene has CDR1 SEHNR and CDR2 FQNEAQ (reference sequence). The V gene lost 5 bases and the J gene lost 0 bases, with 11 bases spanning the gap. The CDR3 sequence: CASSHTGNSNQPQHF. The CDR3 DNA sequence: TGTGCCAGCAGCCATACAGGGAATAGCAATCAGCCCCAGCATTTT.

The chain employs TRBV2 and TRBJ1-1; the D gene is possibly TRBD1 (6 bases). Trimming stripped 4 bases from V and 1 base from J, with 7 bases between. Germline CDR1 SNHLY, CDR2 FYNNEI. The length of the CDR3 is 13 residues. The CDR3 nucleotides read TGTGCCAGCAGTGCCAGGGGGAACACTGAAGCTTTCTTT. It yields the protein CASSARGNTEAFF.

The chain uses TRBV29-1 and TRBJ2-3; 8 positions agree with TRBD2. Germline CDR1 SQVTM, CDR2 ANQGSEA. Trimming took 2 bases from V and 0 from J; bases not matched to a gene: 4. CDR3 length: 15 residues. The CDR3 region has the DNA TGCAGCGTTGAAAGAGCGGGAGTTAGCACAGATACGCAGTATTTT. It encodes CSVERAGVSTDTQYF.

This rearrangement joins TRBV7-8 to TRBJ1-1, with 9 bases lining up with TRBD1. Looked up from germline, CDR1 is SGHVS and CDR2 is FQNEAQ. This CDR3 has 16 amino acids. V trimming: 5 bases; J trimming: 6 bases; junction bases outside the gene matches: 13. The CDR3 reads CASSPDRGELSAEAFF. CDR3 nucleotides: TGTGCCAGCAGCCCGGACAGGGGCGAGTTGTCGGCTGAAGCTTTCTTT.

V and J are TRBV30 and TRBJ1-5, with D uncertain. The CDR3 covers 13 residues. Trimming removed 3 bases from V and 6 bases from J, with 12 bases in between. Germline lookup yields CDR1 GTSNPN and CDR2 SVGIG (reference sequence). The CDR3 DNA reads TGTGCCTGGAGCCCCGGTACGGGTCAGCCCCAGCATTTT. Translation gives CAWSPGTGQPQHF.

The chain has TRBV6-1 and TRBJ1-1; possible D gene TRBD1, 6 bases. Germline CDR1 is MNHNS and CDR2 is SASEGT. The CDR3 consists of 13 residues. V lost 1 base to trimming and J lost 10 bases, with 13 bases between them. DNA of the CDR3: TGTGCCAGCAGTGAAGGGACAGCGCGCCGAGCTTTCTTT. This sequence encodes CASSEGTARRAFF.

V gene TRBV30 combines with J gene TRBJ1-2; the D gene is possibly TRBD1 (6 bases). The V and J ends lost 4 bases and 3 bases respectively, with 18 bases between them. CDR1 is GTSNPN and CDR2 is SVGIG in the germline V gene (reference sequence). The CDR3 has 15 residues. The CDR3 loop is CAWTKGGQAYYGYTF. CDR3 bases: TGTGCCTGGACAAAGGGGGGGCAGGCGTACTATGGCTACACCTTC.

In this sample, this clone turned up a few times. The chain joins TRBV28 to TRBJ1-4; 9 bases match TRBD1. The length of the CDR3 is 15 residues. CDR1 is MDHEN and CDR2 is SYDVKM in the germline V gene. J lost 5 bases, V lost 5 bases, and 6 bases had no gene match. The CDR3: CASSPPGTGNEKLFF. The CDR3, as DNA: TGTGCCAGCAGTCCACCCGGGACAGGGAATGAAAAACTGTTTTTT. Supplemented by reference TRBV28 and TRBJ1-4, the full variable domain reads DVKVTQSSRYLVKRTGEKVFLECVQDMDHENMFWYRQDPGLGLRLIYFSYDVKMKEKGDIPEGYSVSREKKERFSLILESASTNQTSMYLCASSPPGTGNEKLFFGSGTQLSVL.

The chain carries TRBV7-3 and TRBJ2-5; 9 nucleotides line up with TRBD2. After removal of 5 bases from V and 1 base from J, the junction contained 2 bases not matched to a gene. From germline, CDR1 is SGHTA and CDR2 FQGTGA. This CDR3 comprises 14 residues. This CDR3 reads CASSPGLAQETQYF. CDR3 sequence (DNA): TGTGCCAGCAGCCCGGGACTAGCCCAAGAGACCCAGTACTTC.